This T cell receptor (beta chain) was found in a study of technical replicates of blood from a handful of donors. Germline CDR1 is MGHRA and CDR2 is YSYEKL. This CDR3 has 17 residues. Trimming at V came to 1 base and at J to 8 bases, leaving 9 bases not matched to a gene. The repertoire was sequenced with immunoSEQ multiplex PCR; TCRdb's copy has only in-frame clones and lacks some. Of about 87,000 clones listed, 95% are singletons. The sequencing input was T cells isolated from PBMCs. V usage is TRBV4-1 and J usage is TRBJ2-1; TRBD2 matches 12 bases. The receptor was isolated from a human donor in good health. The CDR3 sequence is CASSQVLVRTSGDEQFF. CDR3 bases: TGCGCCAGCAGCCAAGTCTTGGTCCGGACTAGCGGGGATGAGCAGTTCTTC.